Each of the 26 T cell receptor beta chains below was sequenced from the same sample in a study of control samples from healthy donors and cancer patients. Data came from immunoSEQ multiplex PCR; TCRdb stores just in-frame clones and leaves some out. The sample has roughly 400,000 clones; 90% are singletons. The sequenced material came from PBMCs. The receptors derive from a man aged 35 to 55 with head and neck cancer.

V usage is TRBV27 and J usage is TRBJ2-7; D perhaps matches TRBD1 (6 bases). The CDR3 has 17 amino acids. V lost 4 bases and J lost 2, with 21 bases in between. Germline V lookup: CDR1 MNHEY, CDR2 SMNVEV (reference sequence). The CDR3 protein is CASSSIRTDTAAYEQYF. In DNA, the CDR3 is TGTGCCAGCAGTTCAATTCGGACAGATACAGCTGCCTACGAGCAGTACTTC.

This clone was found once. The rearrangement joins TRBV6-6 to TRBJ2-7; 8 positions agree with TRBD1. V lost 7 bases and J lost 3; bases outside the gene matches: 11. The germline V gene encodes CDR1 MNHNY and CDR2 SVGAGI (reference sequence). This CDR3 has 15 residues. Here the CDR3 DNA reads TGTGCCAGCACTCCGAGACAGGGGAACTTCTACGAGCAGTACTTC. Its translation is CASTPRQGNFYEQYF.

This rearrangement joins TRBV2 to TRBJ1-1; 8 bases match TRBD1. Germline CDR1 and CDR2: SNHLY and FYNNEI. CDR3 length: 15 amino acids. The V gene end was trimmed by 8 bases and the J gene end by 2 bases; junction bases not matched to a gene: 10. The CDR3 is CASQPGGAGNTEAFF. The CDR3 DNA is TGTGCCAGCCAACCAGGGGGCGCGGGAAACACTGAAGCTTTCTTT.

This clone has a single count. This rearrangement joins TRBV5-1 to TRBJ1-4; D is perhaps TRBD1 (5 bases). The CDR3 is made up of 17 amino acids. Per the germline V gene, CDR1 is SGHRS and CDR2 is YFSETQ. Trimming pared 4 bases from V and 6 bases from J, leaving 22 bases between. The CDR3 here is CASSLTNGTLEDEKLFF. In nucleotides, the CDR3 is TGCGCCAGCAGCCTTACTAACGGGACTCTGGAGGATGAAAAACTGTTTTTT.

Regarding this clone: Other DNA sequences of this sample code for an identical CDR3. The chain carries TRBV10-3 and TRBJ1-6; D unclear. Trimming left V 4 bases short and J 4 bases short, with 8 bases between. This CDR3 region has 14 residues. Germline V lookup: CDR1 ENHRY, CDR2 SYGVKD. CDR3 sequence reads: CAISVERYNSPLHF. The CDR3 coding sequence is TGTGCCATCAGTGTAGAACGGTATAATTCACCCCTCCACTTT.

In this sample, this clone turned up once. V is TRBV29-1 and J is TRBJ2-3, with D perhaps TRBD1 (5 bases). Germline values: CDR1 SQVTM, CDR2 ANQGSEA. Deletions cut 3 bases from V and 1 base from J, with 8 bases between. The CDR3 length is 13 residues. The CDR3 loop is CSVDTRGTDTQYF. The CDR3 DNA sequence: TGCAGCGTTGATACCAGGGGCACAGATACGCAGTATTTT.

A remark on this clone: The same CDR3 is also encoded by other DNA sequences in this sample. The CDR3 region has the DNA TGTGCCAGCAGCCCTCCCGGTGGGGAGCTGTTTTTT. This translates into CASSPPGGELFF. The chain joins TRBV7-2 to TRBJ2-2; the D is unclear. Germline lookup yields CDR1 SGHTA and CDR2 FQGNSA. Trimming cost V 5 bases and J 8 bases, with 9 bases left between them. The CDR3 is made up of 12 amino acids. The full variable domain, in which reference TRBV7-2 and TRBJ2-2 provide the parts outside the CDR3, is GAGVSQSPSNKVTEKGKDVELRCDPISGHTALYWYRQSLGQGLEFLIYFQGNSAPDKSGLPSDRFSAERTGGSVSTLTIQRTQQEDSAVYLCASSPPGGELFFGEGSRLTVL.

The genes are TRBV7-9 and TRBJ2-3; 10 bases align to TRBD2. This CDR3 has 17 amino acids. The junction had 8 bases not matched to a gene; V was cut back by 3 bases and J by 2 bases. Germline loops: CDR1 SEHNR, CDR2 FQNEAQ (reference sequence). The chain's CDR3 is CASSFALAGVYTDTQYF. CDR3 sequence (DNA): TGTGCCAGCAGCTTTGCGCTAGCGGGGGTTTACACAGATACGCAGTATTTT.

The chain has TRBV28 and TRBJ2-7; 8 bases align to TRBD1. This CDR3 comprises 15 residues. Germline CDR1 MDHEN, CDR2 SYDVKM. Trimming removed 0 bases from V and 5 bases from J; junction bases left unmatched: 6. CDR3 coding DNA: TGTGCCAGCAGTTTATGGTTCAGGGGGCGCGACGAGCAGTACTTC. Translating it yields CASSLWFRGRDEQYF.

The genes are TRBV7-3 and TRBJ2-7; TRBD1 is a possible D gene (6 bases). Germline lookup yields CDR1 SGHTA and CDR2 FQGTGA. Deletions cut 5 bases from V and 7 bases from J, with 15 bases between. CDR3 size: 13 residues. The CDR3 DNA follows: TGTGCCAGCAGCCCACAGGGAACGGGGGAGCAGTACTTC. Translation gives CASSPQGTGEQYF. The variable domain in full, with the rest retrieved from reference TRBV7-3 and TRBJ2-7, is GAGVSQTPSNKVTEKGKYVELRCDPISGHTALYWYRQSLGQGPEFLIYFQGTGAADDSGLPNDRFFAVRPEGSVSTLKIQRTERGDSAVYLCASSPQGTGEQYFGPGTRLTVT.

The V call is TRBV20-1, the J call TRBJ2-2; 7 positions agree with TRBD1. Germline values: CDR1 DFQATT, CDR2 SNEGSKA (reference sequence). The CDR3 totals 15 residues. The J segment lost 1 base and the V segment lost 3 bases, leaving 5 bases of the junction unmatched. The CDR3 DNA reads as TGCAGTGCTAGTCGAGGGACAGTGAACACCGGGGAGCTGTTTTTT. Its translation: CSASRGTVNTGELFF.

The chain employs TRBV7-3 and TRBJ2-7; D gene ambiguous. CDR1 and CDR2 (germline): SGHTA, FQGTGA. CDR3 length: 14 amino acids. Trimming removed 5 bases from V and 1 base from J, with 12 bases in between. The CDR3 sequence is CASSPVGGSYEQYF. The CDR3 nucleotides read TGTGCCAGCAGCCCAGTAGGCGGTTCCTACGAGCAGTACTTC.

About this clone: An end of the junction differs from the germline gene, which may be a read error. The chain joins TRBV7-9 to TRBJ1-1; D is undetermined. The CDR3 has 12 amino acids. The germline CDR1 and CDR2 sequences are SEHNR and FQNEAQ (reference sequence). The CDR3 loop reads CASSLAVGAPLF. The CDR3 nucleotides are TGTGCCAGCAGCTTAGCTGTGGGAGCTCCTCTCTTT.

The CDR3 sequence: CASLEPNPYEQYF. CDR3 nucleotide sequence: TGTGCCAGTCTTGAACCGAACCCTTACGAGCAGTACTTC. The chain employs TRBV2 and TRBJ2-7; no reliable D call. Trimming pared 9 bases from V and 4 bases from J, leaving 16 bases between. The CDR3 loop spans 13 amino acids. The germline V gene encodes CDR1 SNHLY and CDR2 FYNNEI.

This clone was counted a single time. The gene calls are TRBV24-1 and TRBJ2-3; the match to TRBD1 covers 7 bases. Germline V lookup: CDR1 KGHDR, CDR2 SFDVKD. This CDR3 comprises 16 residues. V was pared by 4 bases and J by 1 base, with 7 bases of the junction left unmatched. The CDR3 reads CATSDQGESGTDTQYF. In DNA form, the CDR3 reads TGTGCCACCAGTGACCAGGGGGAGTCGGGCACAGATACGCAGTATTTT.

CDR3 residues: CASSQDPGGVEFF. As DNA, the CDR3 is TGTGCCAGCAGCCAAGATCCTGGGGGAGTTGAGTTCTTC. V is TRBV3-1 (or the pseudogene TRBV3-2) and J is TRBJ2-1; D is tentatively TRBD1 or TRBD2 (5 bases each). This CDR3 comprises 13 residues. Trimming removed 0 bases at V and 14 bases at J, with 14 bases between. Germline V gene lookup returns CDR1 LGHDT and CDR2 YNNKEL (reference sequence).

This clone was seen just once. The V call is TRBV6-6, the J call TRBJ1-2, with unresolved D. V was clipped by 0 bases and J by 8 bases, with 10 bases between them. This CDR3 region has 13 residues. Germline loops: CDR1 MNHNY, CDR2 SVGAGI (reference sequence). CDR3 region: CASSYSTSGGYTF. CDR3 sequence (DNA): TGTGCCAGCAGTTACTCTACCTCGGGAGGCTACACCTTC.

This clone was seen once. The chain employs TRBV30 and TRBJ2-3; TRBD2 aligns across 15 bases. J was trimmed by 1 base and V by 4 bases; bases with no gene match: 15. The germline CDR1 and CDR2 sequences are GTSNPN and SVGIG (reference sequence). The CDR3 length is 20 residues. In nucleotides, the CDR3 is TGTGCCTGGAAGAAATTTAGGACTAGCGGGAGGGAATCGGGCACAGATACGCAGTATTTT. Amino acid sequence: CAWKKFRTSGRESGTDTQYF.

V usage is TRBV28 and J usage is TRBJ1-2; weak D call: TRBD1 (6 bases). The ends were cut back, 3 bases at V and 7 bases at J, with 15 bases in the middle. Germline CDR1 and CDR2: MDHEN and SYDVKM. The CDR3 length is 14 residues. In DNA, the CDR3 is TGTGCCAGCAGTTTGAGGCAGGGACACGTTGGCTACACCTTC. Translated: CASSLRQGHVGYTF.

The V call is TRBV12-3 or TRBV12-4, the J call TRBJ2-3; no clear D. Deletions cut 8 bases from V and 6 bases from J, with 9 bases between. The CDR3 is 11 amino acids. The CDR3 loop reads CASGLEDTQYF. Written as DNA, the CDR3 is TGTGCCAGCGGTCTCGAGGATACGCAGTATTTT.

The sample holds one count of this clone. The rearrangement joins TRBV9 to TRBJ2-7, with 7 nucleotides matching TRBD1. This CDR3 is 14 amino acids long. The germline CDR1 and CDR2 sequences are SGDLS and YYNGEE. V trimming: 3 bases; J trimming: 5 bases; junction bases outside the gene matches: 8. In DNA, the CDR3 is TGTGCCAGCAGCGAGGAGACAGGGAACCACGAGCAGTACTTC. Residues: CASSEETGNHEQYF.

The chain employs TRBV10-1 and TRBJ2-1; TRBD2 aligns across 9 bases. This CDR3 contains 15 residues. CDR1 is WNHNN and CDR2 is SYGVQD in the germline V gene (reference sequence). V lost 3 bases and J lost 9; bases outside the gene matches: 9. Written as DNA, the CDR3 is TGCGCCAGCAGTGATGGGACTAGCCGGGGTGGTGAGCAGTTCTTC. Translating gives CASSDGTSRGGEQFF.

J is TRBJ2-7 and V is TRBV11-2, with 7 nucleotides matching TRBD1. Per the germline V gene, CDR1 is SGHAT and CDR2 is FQNNGV. CDR3 size: 14 residues. The J segment lost 0 bases and the V segment lost 3 bases, leaving 2 bases of the junction unmatched. CDR3 sequence (DNA): TGTGCCAGCAGCTTGAGGGGGCCCTCCTACGAGCAGTACTTC. It yields the protein CASSLRGPSYEQYF.

The count of this clone is one. The chain recombines TRBV10-2 with TRBJ2-6, with D perhaps matching TRBD1 or TRBD2 (6 bases each). CDR1 is WSHSY, CDR2 SAAADI, per germline. Trimming removed 2 bases from V and 0 bases from J, with 8 bases in between. This CDR3 is built from 16 residues. CDR3 nucleotides: TGCGCCAGCAGTGAGAGGGGGGTCTCTGGGGCCAACGTCCTGACTTTC. The encoded protein is CASSERGVSGANVLTF.

The chain links TRBV9 to TRBJ2-2; 9 positions agree with TRBD1. V lost 3 bases to trimming and J lost 3 bases; unmatched junction nucleotides: 3. Germline CDR1 SGDLS, CDR2 YYNGEE. The CDR3 is 15 amino acids. The CDR3 DNA reads TGTGCCAGCAGCGCCGGACAGGGGTACACCGGGGAGCTGTTTTTT. This codes for CASSAGQGYTGELFF.

This chain connects TRBV5-4 to TRBJ2-7; the D gene is possibly TRBD2 (6 bases). This CDR3 is built from 14 residues. Between the trimmed V and J ends, which lost 5 bases and 3 bases, there was a span of 15 bases. The germline V gene has CDR1 SGHNT and CDR2 YYREEE (reference sequence). In DNA, the CDR3 is TGTGCCAGCAGTGGGGGGACCGATAGCTACGAGCAGTACTTC. Translating gives CASSGGTDSYEQYF.